This TCR beta chain was retrieved from a study of cytomegalovirus exposure and HLA in healthy donors. Study-level results: The Asian-associated ancestry cluster reportedly had fewer N-insertions than the approximately 630-donor mean in a later analysis. In a later analysis, TCR beta V- and J-gene trimming was associated with a missense DCLRE1C variant. The study put 150 to 200 TCR beta chains on its list as cytomegalovirus-associated.

Concerning this clone itself: Its antigen is not known.

Healthy bone marrow donors supplied every sample. V lost 2 bases to trimming and J lost 3 bases, with 16 bases between them. Germline values: CDR1 GTSNPN, CDR2 SVGIG (reference sequence). CDR3 size: 15 residues. The PCR contained 60 Vbeta and 13 Jbeta primers. Profiling relied on immunoSEQ multiplex PCR, and the TCRdb table lists in-frame clones only, not all of them. The sample records about 100,000 clones, roughly 74% being singletons. The specimen sequenced was PBMCs. This TCR was recovered from a female donor in good health and CMV-seropositive. The chain combines TRBV30 with TRBJ1-2, with D perhaps TRBD1 (5 bases). In DNA, the CDR3 is TGTGCCTGGAGTAAAGGGACTCCCGAGGACTATGGCTACACCTTC. Its protein is CAWSKGTPEDYGYTF.